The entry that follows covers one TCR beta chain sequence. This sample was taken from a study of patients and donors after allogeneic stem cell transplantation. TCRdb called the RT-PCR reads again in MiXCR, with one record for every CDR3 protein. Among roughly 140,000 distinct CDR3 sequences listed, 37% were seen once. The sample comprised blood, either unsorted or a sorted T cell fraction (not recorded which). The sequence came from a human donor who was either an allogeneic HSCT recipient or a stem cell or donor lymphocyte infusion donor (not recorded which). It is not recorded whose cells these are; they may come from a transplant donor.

DNA for the CDR3: TGTGCCAGCAGTGAAGCGGGACAGAGACCTGAAGCTTTCTTT. This sequence encodes CASSEAGQRPEAFF. This chain connects TRBV2 to TRBJ1-1; TRBD1 agrees at 7 bases. Germline-derived CDR1 and CDR2 are SNHLY and FYNNEI. The CDR3 covers 14 residues. Trimming took 0 bases from V and 6 from J; bases not matched to a gene: 4.